This T cell receptor (beta chain) was sequenced during a study of blood T cells in healthy people across ages (dated by TCRdb to between 2014 and 2017). Concerning the study at large: In model experiments, template switching captured about one uniquely barcoded TCR beta cDNA molecule for every two T cells. Four age groups were formed from the donors: young (average about 15 years), middle-aged (just under 40), aged (around 62) and long-lived (about 75). To avoid experimental bias, donors of different ages were randomly spread across the sequencing lanes. For two donors (one aged 18 to 30 and one aged 80 or older), the study analyzed two additional independent replicas of 1 million unique cDNA reads from the same blood draw. To track age-related changes in TCR beta repertoire diversity, the study relied on deep sequencing normalized with unique cDNA molecular identifiers. Study-wide findings and limitations: Estimates of total diversity based on one million sequenced T cells were considered lower bounds and underestimates. Bulk unsorted PBMC profiling prevented conclusive comparison of naive and antigen-experienced compartments. Compared with the aged group, the long-lived group had more naive CD4+ T cells, fewer expanded clones and increased TCR diversity, suggesting age selection. A strong correlation was found between observed TCR beta diversity and the percentage of naive T cells measured by flow cytometry. As age increased, observed TCR beta diversity per million T cells dropped in a roughly linear way, and a significant reduction was already evident by age 40. The CMV infection status of donors was not known, potentially confounding age-related changes in expanded clonotypes.

Concerning this clonotype itself: Its antigen is still unknown. No clone much larger than this one lies a single base away; base qualities are absent.

Taken from cysteine to phenylalanine, the CDR3 has 10 residues. The sequence is cut down to CDR3 DNA, 30 bases in frame from base 1. V loses 0 bases, J loses 11 bases, and the germline ends lie 4 bases apart. Libraries were built with 5' RACE. Sequencer: Illumina HiSeq 2500. A second roughly 6 to 11 cycle PCR used a sample-barcoded 5' primer and a J-beta primer mix. A template-switch 5' adaptor carrying 12 random nucleotides introduced a unique molecular identifier onto each TCR beta cDNA molecule. At least 2.5 million CDR3-containing paired-end reads were obtained from each sample. The Mint cDNA synthesis kit, primed by a TRBC-specific oligonucleotide, was used to synthesize first-strand cDNA from all RNA. After uracil-DNA glycosylase treatment, a first 18-cycle PCR used universal primers M1SS and BC2_uni_R on all cDNA. The published analysis was carried out like this. For normalization, 1 million high-quality reads, each with a distinct molecular identifier, were randomly selected from each sample. Instead of being binned into consensus sequences, reads with shared molecular identifiers were discarded. CDR3 identification, clonotype clustering and error correction used MiTCR with a Q25 quality threshold and the strictest error-elimination algorithm. A nonparametric unseen species model with Euler transformation was used to estimate lower-bound total TCR beta diversity. The public reads were reprocessed in TCRdb via fastp at Q25 and MiXCR, keeping in-frame beta chains. CDR3 protein sequences are deduplicated, and each keeps its most common genes and DNA. The V and J calls shown here were made by TCRdb, not taken from the authors' results. For this sample the table gives about 1.5 million distinct CDR3 sequences, of which around 42% were detected only once. The ten largest clones represent 7.9% of the sample.

Donors were a few dozen systemically healthy Caucasian individuals from Russia aged roughly 6 to 100 years. Each donor gave ten milliliters of peripheral blood, collected into EDTA-treated Vacutainer tubes. Ficoll-Paque density-gradient centrifugation was used to isolate PBMCs, with at least 6 million per sample. Total RNA was extracted from PBMCs with Trizol reagent, with at least 5.5 micrograms obtained per sample. The percentages of naive CD45RAhigh/CD27high T cells were determined by flow cytometry on a PBMC aliquot from every donor. Recombination linked TRBV12-3 or TRBV12-4 to TRBJ2-5, with the D gene call left open. This clonotype was sampled from a woman aged 18-30 years in good health. The sequencing input was blood. In nucleotide form, the sequence is TGTGCCAGCAGTTTAGCCCAACAGTACTTC. Translated, this is CASSLAQQYF.